This TCR beta chain stems from a study of OX40 agonist ivuxolimab in advanced cancers. Across the study: The study enrolled dose-escalation patients with hepatocellular carcinoma, melanoma, renal cell or head and neck cancer.

Sequencing was performed with immunoSEQ multiplex PCR; in TCRdb, only in-frame clones are kept and a portion is missing. The sample holds about 77,000 clones; roughly 90% are singletons and the top ten take around 2.6%. Autoimmune disease history or systemic immunosuppression disqualified patients. This CDR3 is built from 11 residues. The V gene lost 2 bases and the J gene lost 5 bases, with 3 bases spanning the gap. CDR1 SEHNR and CDR2 FQNEAQ come from the germline V gene (reference sequence). Note on this clone: Its matching antigen is unknown.

Points from the study as a whole: Expanded clones were, on average, more numerous in CD8+ T cells than in CD4+.

The material was CD4+ or CD8+ T cells sorted from blood, obtained in a trial of the OX40 agonist ivuxolimab. V usage is TRBV7-9 and J usage is TRBJ2-5; D is undetermined. The origin of this receptor is an adult with an advanced solid tumor such as melanoma, head and neck, liver or kidney cancer. The CDR3 spells CASSLSETQYF. DNA for the CDR3: TGTGCCAGCAGCTTAAGTGAGACCCAGTACTTC.